A selection of T cell receptor beta chains follows, all from one sample in a study of T-cell memory formation after mild COVID-19. TCRdb passed the 5' RACE reads through MiXCR, listing each CDR3 protein once. The repertoire holds some 100,000 distinct CDR3 sequences, with roughly 10% as singletons. Specimen: PBMCs or a T cell subset sorted from them (not recorded which). These receptors were taken from a man aged 18 to 30 who had mild COVID-19 (a few samples of this study predate the infection). Cell type and time point are not known. Each CDR3 is given without its conserved first and last residue. Each record gives: V gene, J gene, clone size, CDR3 protein. The size entry is marked missing in some rows and otherwise reads once, few, many or a size class.

V gene: TRBV7-3; J gene: TRBJ2-1; clone size: few; CDR3 protein: ASSSPGLAGGDEQF
V gene: TRBV4-3; J gene: TRBJ1-1; clone size: .; CDR3 protein: ASSPRGTNTEAF
V gene: TRBV29-1; J gene: TRBJ2-7; clone size: .; CDR3 protein: SVEDTRGISYEQY
V gene: TRBV7-9; J gene: TRBJ2-1; clone size: .; CDR3 protein: ASSRGGPSNEQF
V gene: TRBV7-8; J gene: TRBJ2-3; clone size: .; CDR3 protein: ASRSGQVGPDTQY
V gene: TRBV7-6; J gene: TRBJ2-7; clone size: many; CDR3 protein: ASSGRGSYEQY
V gene: TRBV29-1; J gene: TRBJ1-4; clone size: .; CDR3 protein: SVEMAGSNEKLF
V gene: TRBV7-3; J gene: TRBJ2-1; clone size: few; CDR3 protein: ASSLGTSGPYNEQF
V gene: TRBV28; J gene: TRBJ2-1; clone size: .; CDR3 protein: ASSLSPSGSYNEQF
V gene: TRBV5-6; J gene: TRBJ1-3; clone size: .; CDR3 protein: ASSFGTAGNTIY
V gene: TRBV12-3/TRBV12-4; J gene: TRBJ2-7; clone size: many; CDR3 protein: ASSLGAYEQY
V gene: TRBV6-5; J gene: TRBJ2-1; clone size: few; CDR3 protein: ASSARGGTYNEQF
V gene: TRBV27; J gene: TRBJ2-5; clone size: few; CDR3 protein: ATWTEETQY
V gene: TRBV7-2; J gene: TRBJ1-5; clone size: .; CDR3 protein: ASSPTGDNQPQH
V gene: TRBV29-1; J gene: TRBJ2-5; clone size: .; CDR3 protein: STAAGSLQETQY
V gene: TRBV4-1; J gene: TRBJ2-3; clone size: .; CDR3 protein: ASSPGTTYTDTQY
V gene: TRBV20-1; J gene: TRBJ2-1; clone size: few; CDR3 protein: SASLTYRDAYNEQF
V gene: TRBV12-3/TRBV12-4; J gene: TRBJ1-2; clone size: .; CDR3 protein: ASSLSYANYGYT
V gene: TRBV9; J gene: TRBJ1-1; clone size: .; CDR3 protein: ASSGLGREAF
V gene: TRBV7-8; J gene: TRBJ2-3; clone size: many; CDR3 protein: ASSLVSTDTQY
V gene: TRBV7-8; J gene: TRBJ2-3; clone size: many; CDR3 protein: ASSPVGMRGGRDTQY
V gene: TRBV9; J gene: TRBJ1-1; clone size: .; CDR3 protein: ASSIGGATEAF
V gene: TRBV5-5; J gene: TRBJ1-2; clone size: .; CDR3 protein: ASSSYPTGQAIYGYT
V gene: TRBV12-3/TRBV12-4; J gene: TRBJ1-5; clone size: few; CDR3 protein: ASSYLGGNQPQH
V gene: TRBV7-2; J gene: TRBJ2-3; clone size: few; CDR3 protein: ASSLAGGPVPDTQY
V gene: TRBV29-1; J gene: TRBJ1-5; clone size: .; CDR3 protein: SVGGGSQPQH
V gene: TRBV12-3/TRBV12-4; J gene: TRBJ1-3; clone size: .; CDR3 protein: ASSYGSGDTIY
V gene: TRBV7-8; J gene: TRBJ2-3; clone size: .; CDR3 protein: ASSRDARRTDTQY
V gene: TRBV10-3; J gene: TRBJ1-2; clone size: .; CDR3 protein: ASRDRGREGHGYT